The clone carrying this TCR beta chain was counted between two and nine times. Its antigen is unknown. CDR3 length equals 15 residues. Germline-derived CDR1 and CDR2 are SGHRS and YFSETQ. V lost 4 bases to trimming and J lost 0 bases, with 11 bases between them. This sample is part of a study of T-cell reconstitution after alpha-beta-depleted transplantation in children. Study findings and constraints: Most T-cell counts and diversity one year after the transplant came from T cells that were newly produced. Reportedly, roughly two months post-transplant, alpha-beta T cells arose from several hundred expanded graft clones.

This sample's TCRbeta library carried unique molecular identifier barcodes. One entry per CDR3 protein, called by TCRdb with MiXCR from the PCR reads. Found here are 400,000 to 450,000 distinct CDR3 sequences, 43% of them singletons; the top ten hold roughly a quarter. The receptor was isolated from a girl aged 2-10 years with aplastic anemia, due to receive a stem cell transplant. The source material was PBMCs, sampled before TCRalphabeta/CD19-depleted stem cell transplant. V and J are TRBV5-1 and TRBJ1-3; D ambiguous. The CDR3 sequence: CASSREGYSGNTIYF. The DNA for the CDR3 is TGCGCCAGCAGCCGGGAGGGTTACTCTGGAAACACCATATATTTT.